These 25 T cell receptor beta chains were sequenced from one sample in a study of graft-versus-host responses after intestinal transplantation. The assay was immunoSEQ multiplex PCR, and TCRdb's table has in-frame clones only and misses some. Of about 10,000 clones in the sample, about 90% were seen once. The source was PBMCs, collected approximately 47 days after intestinal transplant. The receptor set was obtained from a human patient who received an intestinal transplant, so some T cells may come from the graft donor.

The V gene is TRBV30, the J gene TRBJ2-2; TRBD2 might be the D (5 bases). The CDR3 spans 11 residues. The germline CDR1 and CDR2 sequences are GTSNPN and SVGIG (reference sequence). Between the trimmed V and J ends, which lost 4 bases and 5 bases, there was a span of 5 bases. CDR3 in amino acids: CAWTGTGELFF. In DNA form, the CDR3 reads TGTGCCTGGACGGGGACCGGGGAGCTGTTTTTT.

The gene calls are TRBV7-3 and TRBJ2-1, with a tentative D call TRBD1 (5 bases). The V and J ends lost 2 bases and 0 bases respectively, with 11 bases between them. Germline V lookup: CDR1 SGHTA, CDR2 FQGTGA. The CDR3 totals 16 residues. CDR3 sequence (DNA): TGTGCCAGCAGCTTATCACAGGCGAGCTCCTACAATGAGCAGTTCTTC. Protein product: CASSLSQASSYNEQFF.

The chain joins TRBV6-5 to TRBJ2-2; D assignment may be TRBD1 or TRBD2 (6 bases each). The CDR3 extends over 14 amino acids. V lost 5 bases, J lost 2 bases, and 9 bases lay in between. Germline V gene sequence: CDR1 MNHEY, CDR2 SVGAGI. As DNA, the CDR3 is TGTGCCAGCAGTAAGGGGGGAAACACCGGGGAGCTGTTTTTT. Amino acids: CASSKGGNTGELFF.

The V gene is TRBV29-1, the J gene TRBJ1-2; D gene uncertain. Per the germline V gene, CDR1 is SQVTM and CDR2 is ANQGSEA. V gave up 0 bases and J gave up 0 bases, with 11 bases separating them. The CDR3 spans 15 residues. CDR3 sequence reads: CSVEDVGSPNYGYTF. The CDR3 nucleotides are TGCAGCGTTGAAGATGTGGGCAGTCCTAACTATGGCTACACCTTC.

The rearrangement uses TRBV9 and TRBJ2-7, with D possibly TRBD1 on 5 matching bases. Germline V CDR1 and CDR2: SGDLS, YYNGEE. The CDR3 sequence is 13 residues long. The germline V and J ends were trimmed by 4 bases and 3 bases, with 11 bases remaining between them. In DNA form, the CDR3 reads TGTGCCAGCAGCCCGCCCCAGGGCTACGAGCAGTACTTC. Amino acid sequence: CASSPPQGYEQYF.

This sequence joins TRBV7-9 and TRBJ1-5; the match to TRBD1 covers 8 bases. V lost 1 base and J lost 7; bases outside the gene matches: 3. Germline V gene data show CDR1 as SEHNR and CDR2 as FQNEAQ (reference sequence). The CDR3 spans 14 residues. CDR3: CASSLDRGNQPQHF. CDR3 nucleotide sequence: TGTGCCAGCAGCTTAGACAGGGGGAACCAGCCCCAGCATTTT.

As concerns this clone: No conserved phenylalanine or tryptophan is present at the end of the CDR3, so a read error is the likely explanation. This chain links TRBV7-9 with TRBJ2-7; 14 nucleotides agree with TRBD2. Germline CDR1 and CDR2: SEHNR and FQNEAQ (reference sequence). The CDR3 has 16 amino acids. With 3 bases clipped from V and 7 bases from J, the junction kept 8 bases outside the gene matches. CDR3 in amino acids: CASSFISGLAGVEQYL. DNA for the CDR3: TGTGCCAGCAGCTTTATATCGGGACTAGCGGGAGTTGAGCAGTACCTC.

The chain carries TRBV5-1 and TRBJ2-7; D is ambiguous. CDR3 length equals 14 residues. Trimming removed 3 bases from V and 1 base from J, with 11 bases in between. Per germline, CDR1 SGHRS and CDR2 YFSETQ. The CDR3, as DNA: TGCGCCAGCAGCTCCCAGGTCCCATCCTACGAGCAGTACTTC. Translation gives CASSSQVPSYEQYF.

The chain employs TRBV2 and TRBJ2-7, with 12 positions matching TRBD2. The V and J ends lost 10 bases and 4 bases, in that order; junction bases with no gene match: 2. In germline, CDR1 is SNHLY, CDR2 FYNNEI. The CDR3 sequence is 12 residues long. The CDR3, as DNA: TGTGCCATAACTAGCGGGGGGTACGAGCAGTACTTC. Amino acid sequence: CAITSGGYEQYF.

The chain has TRBV4-1 and TRBJ2-5, with a weak D call TRBD2 (6 bases). This CDR3 comprises 15 residues. The V gene's germline CDR1 is MGHRA and CDR2 YSYEKL. Trimming shortened V by 1 base and J by 3 bases, and 12 bases separated the two germline ends. In DNA, the CDR3 is TGCGCCAGCAGCCAAGTGGCGGGAATCGAAGAGACCCAGTACTTC. This sequence encodes CASSQVAGIEETQYF.

This clone was seen a single time. The chain joins TRBV27 to TRBJ2-1; TRBD2 matches at 13 bases. Germline loops: CDR1 MNHEY, CDR2 SMNVEV (reference sequence). The CDR3 contains 16 residues. Trimming cost V 3 bases and J 7 bases; bases outside gene matches: 6. CDR3 sequence (DNA): TGTGCCAGCAGTTTCACTAGCGGGAGGGCCTGGAATGAGCAGTTCTTC. Translating gives CASSFTSGRAWNEQFF.

The gene calls are TRBV18 and TRBJ2-7; possible D gene TRBD2, 6 bases. This CDR3 is 13 amino acids long. Germline lookup yields CDR1 KGHSH and CDR2 LQKENI. The V gene lost 3 bases and the J gene lost 3 bases, with 9 bases spanning the gap. The CDR3 sequence: CASSPRDFYEQYF. In DNA form, the CDR3 reads TGTGCCAGCTCACCCCGGGACTTCTACGAGCAGTACTTC.

This sequence joins TRBV27 and TRBJ2-7, with 15 nucleotides matching TRBD2. Germline lookup yields CDR1 MNHEY and CDR2 SMNVEV (reference sequence). The CDR3 length is 15 residues. J gave up 7 bases and V 6 bases, and 7 bases lay outside the gene matches. The CDR3 sequence: CASSEGLAGGIEQYF. CDR3 bases: TGTGCCAGCAGCGAGGGACTAGCGGGAGGAATAGAGCAGTACTTC.

The chain has TRBV29-1 and TRBJ2-1; a possible D gene is TRBD2 (6 bases). This CDR3 contains 13 residues. V lost 7 bases to trimming and J lost 9 bases, with 19 bases between them. Germline CDR1 is SQVTM and CDR2 is ANQGSEA. CDR3 amino acids: CSGTSIHLGEQFF. In nucleotides, the CDR3 is TGCAGCGGAACTAGCATTCATTTGGGTGAGCAGTTCTTC.

This chain uses TRBV15 with TRBJ2-3; D perhaps matches TRBD1 (5 bases). The CDR3 loop spans 15 amino acids. Germline V gene lookup returns CDR1 LNHNV and CDR2 YYDKDF (reference sequence). Between the trimmed V and J ends, which lost 0 bases and 6 bases, there was a span of 13 bases. The chain's CDR3 is CATSRDWSRQDTQYF. CDR3 nucleotide sequence: TGTGCCACCAGCAGAGATTGGTCCAGACAGGATACGCAGTATTTT.

In its sample, this clone was seen once. The genes are TRBV7-2 and TRBJ2-7; a possible D gene is TRBD2 (6 bases). Germline CDR1 is SGHTA and CDR2 is FQGNSA. The V gene lost 5 bases and the J gene lost 2 bases, with 16 bases spanning the gap. CDR3 size: 15 residues. The CDR3 nucleotides are TGTGCCAGCAGCCAAAATCTAGCGAGACCCTACGAGCAGTACTTC. Translating it yields CASSQNLARPYEQYF.

The rearrangement links TRBV9 to TRBJ2-3; 7 bases line up with TRBD1. Per germline, CDR1 SGDLS and CDR2 YYNGEE. The V and J ends lost 0 bases and 4 bases, in that order; junction bases with no gene match: 8. The CDR3 contains 16 residues. The CDR3 sequence: CASSVALDRAADTQYF. The CDR3 bases are TGTGCCAGCAGCGTAGCTCTTGACAGGGCAGCAGATACGCAGTATTTT.

The rearrangement links TRBV28 to TRBJ2-7, with 8 bases matching TRBD1. Germline CDR1 is MDHEN and CDR2 is SYDVKM. Trimming removed 4 bases from V and 2 bases from J; junction bases left unmatched: 4. There are 14 residues in the CDR3. The CDR3 region is CASSSPQGAYEQYF. The CDR3 DNA is TGTGCCAGCAGTTCCCCACAGGGGGCCTACGAGCAGTACTTC.

This chain connects TRBV7-6 to TRBJ2-1; D is possibly TRBD2 (6 bases). Germline-derived CDR1 and CDR2 are SGHVS and FNYEAQ. Trimming removed 4 bases at V and 4 bases at J, with 17 bases between. This CDR3 has 16 residues. The CDR3 loop reads CASSSLWGELYNEQFF. The CDR3 nucleotides are TGTGCCAGCAGCTCATTGTGGGGGGAGTTGTACAATGAGCAGTTCTTC.

This chain links TRBV6-5 with TRBJ2-5; a possible D gene is TRBD2 (5 bases). The V and J ends lost 10 bases and 2 bases respectively, with 14 bases between them. Germline values: CDR1 MNHEY, CDR2 SVGAGI. CDR3 length: 13 amino acids. CDR3 loop: CATKTGIQETQYF. The CDR3, as DNA: TGTGCCACCAAAACCGGGATTCAAGAGACCCAGTACTTC.

The chain recombines TRBV21-1 with TRBJ1-1; the D call of TRBD1 is as the table states it, not checked on the DNA. TRBV21-1 is given as a pseudogene. This CDR3 is built from 17 residues. CDR3 sequence (DNA): TGTGCCAGCAGACAGACCATAGGCTACACAATTCGCACTGAAGCTTTCTTT. Translating it yields CASRQTIGYTIRTEAFF.

About this clone: Sequence at one end of the junction differs from germline and may be a read error. The chain carries TRBV6-1 and TRBJ2-7; TRBD1 agrees at 8 bases. Germline assignment: CDR1 MNHNS and CDR2 SASEGT. CDR3 size: 15 residues. CDR3: CAGSAETGVSYEQYF. CDR3 DNA: TGTGCCGGCAGTGCAGAGACAGGGGTATCCTACGAGCAGTACTTC.

This rearrangement joins TRBV5-1 to TRBJ2-7, with D possibly TRBD2 on 7 matching bases. Germline V lookup: CDR1 SGHRS, CDR2 YFSETQ. V was trimmed by 0 bases and J by 6 bases, leaving 19 bases between them. The CDR3 consists of 16 residues. DNA of the CDR3: TGCGCCAGCAGCTTGGAAGCGGGACAAGGAGGGGGCGAGCAGTACTTC. It codes for CASSLEAGQGGGEQYF.

The chain couples TRBV6-1 to TRBJ1-2, with D hard to call. Germline CDR1 is MNHNS and CDR2 is SASEGT. V lost 4 bases and J lost 0, with 3 bases in between. The CDR3 is 12 residues long. CDR3 region: CASSGANYGYTF. The DNA for the CDR3 is TGTGCCAGCAGTGGAGCTAACTATGGCTACACCTTC.

The chain uses TRBV5-6 and TRBJ2-7; 9 bases are a match to TRBD1. Trimming removed 3 bases from V and 3 bases from J; junction bases left unmatched: 4. Germline V lookup: CDR1 SGHDT, CDR2 YYEEEE. The CDR3 spans 14 residues. Here the CDR3 reads CASSSPGQGYEQYF. CDR3 DNA: TGTGCCAGCAGCTCCCCGGGACAGGGCTACGAGCAGTACTTC.